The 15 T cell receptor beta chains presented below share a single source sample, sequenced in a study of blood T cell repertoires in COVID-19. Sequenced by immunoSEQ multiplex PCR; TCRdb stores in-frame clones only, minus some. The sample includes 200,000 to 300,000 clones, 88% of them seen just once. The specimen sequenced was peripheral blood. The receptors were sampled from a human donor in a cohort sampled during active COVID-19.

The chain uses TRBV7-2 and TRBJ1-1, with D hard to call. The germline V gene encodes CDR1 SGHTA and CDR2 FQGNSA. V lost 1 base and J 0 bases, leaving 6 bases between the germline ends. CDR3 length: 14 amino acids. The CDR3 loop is CASSLGALNTEAFF. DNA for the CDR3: TGTGCCAGCAGCTTAGGAGCGTTGAACACTGAAGCTTTCTTT.

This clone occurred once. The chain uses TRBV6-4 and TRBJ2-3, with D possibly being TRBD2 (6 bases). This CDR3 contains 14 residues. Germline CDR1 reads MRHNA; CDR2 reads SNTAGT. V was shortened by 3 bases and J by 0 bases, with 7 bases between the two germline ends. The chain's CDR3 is CASSEGRSTDTQYF. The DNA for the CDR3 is TGTGCCAGCAGTGAAGGGAGGAGCACAGATACGCAGTATTTT.

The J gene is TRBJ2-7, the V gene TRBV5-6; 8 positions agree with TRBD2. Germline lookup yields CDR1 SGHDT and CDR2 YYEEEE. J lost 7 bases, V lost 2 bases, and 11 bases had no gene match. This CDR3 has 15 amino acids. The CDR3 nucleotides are TGTGCCAGCAGCTTAACTAGCGGCCCACCCGGGGAGCAGTACTTC. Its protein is CASSLTSGPPGEQYF.

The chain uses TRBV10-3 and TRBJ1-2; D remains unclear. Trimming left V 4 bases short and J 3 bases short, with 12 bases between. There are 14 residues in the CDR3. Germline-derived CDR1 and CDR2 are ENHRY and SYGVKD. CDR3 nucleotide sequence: TGTGCCATCAGTGGCCGGGAGGCGGACTATGGCTACACCTTC. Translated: CAISGREADYGYTF.

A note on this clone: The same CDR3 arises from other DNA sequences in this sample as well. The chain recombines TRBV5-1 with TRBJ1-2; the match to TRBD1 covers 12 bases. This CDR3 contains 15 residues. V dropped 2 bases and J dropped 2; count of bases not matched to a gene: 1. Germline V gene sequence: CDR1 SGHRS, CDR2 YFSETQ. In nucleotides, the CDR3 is TGCGCCAGCAGCTTTGGGACAGGGGGCAACTATGGCTACACCTTC. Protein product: CASSFGTGGNYGYTF.

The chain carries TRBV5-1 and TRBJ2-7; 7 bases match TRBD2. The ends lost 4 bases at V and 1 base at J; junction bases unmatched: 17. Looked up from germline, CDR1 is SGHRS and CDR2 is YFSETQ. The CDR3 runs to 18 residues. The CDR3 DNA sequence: TGCGCCAGCAGCCCGGGGACTACGGCCGGTTCTTATTCCTACGAGCAGTACTTC. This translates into CASSPGTTAGSYSYEQYF.

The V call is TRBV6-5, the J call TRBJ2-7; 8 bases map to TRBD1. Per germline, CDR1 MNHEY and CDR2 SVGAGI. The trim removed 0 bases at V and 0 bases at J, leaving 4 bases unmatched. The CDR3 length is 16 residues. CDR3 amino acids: CASSYSRDRSSYEQYF. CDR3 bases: TGTGCCAGCAGTTACTCCCGGGACAGGAGCTCCTACGAGCAGTACTTC.

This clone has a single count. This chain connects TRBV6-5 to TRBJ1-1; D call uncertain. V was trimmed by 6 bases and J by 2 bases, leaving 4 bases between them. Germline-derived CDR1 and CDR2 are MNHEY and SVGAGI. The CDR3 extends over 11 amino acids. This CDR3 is CASRSNTEAFF. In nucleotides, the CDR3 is TGTGCCAGCAGATCTAACACTGAAGCTTTCTTT.

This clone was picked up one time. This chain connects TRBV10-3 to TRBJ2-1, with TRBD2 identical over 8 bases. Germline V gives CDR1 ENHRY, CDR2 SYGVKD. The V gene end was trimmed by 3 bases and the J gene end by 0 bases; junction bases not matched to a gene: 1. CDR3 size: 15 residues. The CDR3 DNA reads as TGTGCCATCAGTGAACGGGGGGGCTCCTACAATGAGCAGTTCTTC. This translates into CAISERGGSYNEQFF.

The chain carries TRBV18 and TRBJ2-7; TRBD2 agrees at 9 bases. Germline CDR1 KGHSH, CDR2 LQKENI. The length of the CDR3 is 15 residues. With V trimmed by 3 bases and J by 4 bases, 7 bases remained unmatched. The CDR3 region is CASSPDSGSEYEQYF. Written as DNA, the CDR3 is TGTGCCAGCTCACCCGATAGCGGGAGCGAATACGAGCAGTACTTC. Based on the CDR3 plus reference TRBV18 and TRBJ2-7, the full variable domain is NAGVMQNPRHLVRRRGQEARLRCSPMKGHSHVYWYRQLPEEGLKFMVYLQKENIIDESGMPKERFSAEFPKEGPSILRIQQVVRGDSAAYFCASSPDSGSEYEQYFGPGTRLTVT.

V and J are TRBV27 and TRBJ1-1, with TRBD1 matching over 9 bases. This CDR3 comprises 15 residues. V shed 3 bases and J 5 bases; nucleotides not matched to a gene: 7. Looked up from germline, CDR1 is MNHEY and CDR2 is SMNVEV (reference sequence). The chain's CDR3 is CASSFYRDRVTEAFF. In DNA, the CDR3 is TGTGCCAGCAGTTTTTACCGGGACAGGGTTACTGAAGCTTTCTTT.

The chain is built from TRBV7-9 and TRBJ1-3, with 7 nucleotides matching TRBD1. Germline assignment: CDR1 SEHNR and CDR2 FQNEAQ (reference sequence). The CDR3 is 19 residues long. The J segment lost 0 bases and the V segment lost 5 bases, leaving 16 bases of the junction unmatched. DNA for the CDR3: TGTGCCAGCAGCCCCCACCCCAGACAGGGACCATTCTCTGGAAACACCATATATTTT. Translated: CASSPHPRQGPFSGNTIYF.

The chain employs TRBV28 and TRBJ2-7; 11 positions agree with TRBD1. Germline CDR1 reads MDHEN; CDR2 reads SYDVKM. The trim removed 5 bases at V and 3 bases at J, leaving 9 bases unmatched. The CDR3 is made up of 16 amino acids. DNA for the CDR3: TGTGCCAGCAGTCGGGAGGGACAGGGGGAAGGCTACGAGCAGTACTTC. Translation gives CASSREGQGEGYEQYF.

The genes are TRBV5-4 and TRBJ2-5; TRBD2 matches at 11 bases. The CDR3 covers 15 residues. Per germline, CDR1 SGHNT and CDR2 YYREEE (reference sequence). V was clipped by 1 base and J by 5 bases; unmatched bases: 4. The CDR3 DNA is TGTGCCAGCAGCTTGAGTAGCGGGAGGGAGGAGACCCAGTACTTC. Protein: CASSLSSGREETQYF.

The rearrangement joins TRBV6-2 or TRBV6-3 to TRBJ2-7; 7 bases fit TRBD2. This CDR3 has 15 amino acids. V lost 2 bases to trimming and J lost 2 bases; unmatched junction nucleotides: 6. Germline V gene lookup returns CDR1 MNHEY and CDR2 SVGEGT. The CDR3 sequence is CASSYGTSVTYEQYF. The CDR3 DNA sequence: TGTGCCAGCAGTTACGGTACTAGCGTAACCTACGAGCAGTACTTC.